A selection of T cell receptor beta chains follows, all from one sample in a study of T cell changes during pregnancy in multiple sclerosis. This table comes from immunoSEQ multiplex PCR, and its TCRdb copy is limited to in-frame clones, with some not included. Altogether 55,000 to 75,000 clones are present, just over 90% being singletons, with the ten largest covering over 1.3%. The sample consisted of peripheral blood, taken after pregnancy. These receptors were collected from a female donor with multiple sclerosis, enrolled in a pregnancy study. CDR3s include the opening cysteine and the closing phenylalanine or tryptophan. Clone sizes are given selectively: once, few, many, or a class where the clone is expanded.

len	v_gene	abundance	CDR3aa
12	TRBV7-2	once	CASSREGEKLFF
15	TRBV6-5	-	CASRWTGGLDTEAFF
14	TRBV5-5	-	CASNLQGLVEKLFF
14	TRBV5-1	-	CASSTTGGNGELFF
14	TRBV9	-	CASSRGQVEETQYF
14	TRBV19	-	CASTPGGVDTEAFF
15	TRBV12-5	-	CASRGMGGATDTQYF
15	TRBV5-1	-	CASSPGTPSNEKLFF
15	TRBV15	-	CATSRLAGVAYEQYF
16	TRBV7-3	-	CASRLQGGGFSYGYTF
15	TRBV19	-	CASLGGGQGFQPQHF
14	TRBV27	-	CASSKDRGVYEQYF
14	TRBV10-1	-	CASSEGTGGNIQYF
15	TRBV11-2	-	CASSLVGAWTYEQYF
14	TRBV5-6	-	CASSQVGANTEAFF
18	TRBV5-6	-	CASSLLAGGPLAKNIQYF
13	TRBV7-9	-	CASSFRDQETQYF
17	TRBV25-1	-	CASSESQGVTGKTEAFF
12	TRBV10-3	-	CAISEGQGGYTF
14	TRBV7-2	once	CASSFLAYTGELFF
12	TRBV4-1	-	CASSGASYEQYF
15	TRBV5-1	medium-sized	CASSLGGFGPYEQYF
16	TRBV6-7	-	CASSSPDLTSGYEQYF
11	TRBV29-1	-	CSTDRVTEAFF
16	TRBV11-2	-	CASSLDIGARTYEQYF
18	TRBV5-4	-	CASSVDGVVAGNTGELFF
16	TRBV4-3	-	CASSQDATGGVQPQHF
16	TRBV4-1	-	CASSQVGGLNQETQYF
16	TRBV7-9	once	CASSTPRGQGWNIQYF
14	TRBV7-9	-	CASSSQGENQPQHF
15	TRBV5-1	-	CASRRREGQNTEAFF
17	TRBV25-1	-	CASSERSGTSGRNEQFF
17	TRBV4-1	-	CASSQDRVGVSTDTQYF
13	TRBV7-2	-	CASSPLEGTEAFF
15	TRBV25-1	-	CASTGGQFSYNEQFF
14	TRBV28	-	CASSLRGEVNEQYF
11	TRBV29-1	-	CSVVNTGELFF
16	TRBV5-4	-	CASSLGQGSDTGELFF
15	TRBV7-9	-	CASSLISGRVGEQYF
15	TRBV21-1	-	CASSQLQGRNTEAFF
20	TRBV13	-	CASSSGRGGILAGHQETQYF
18	TRBV21-1	-	CASSIRRGLAGLTDTQYF
16	TRBV9	once	CASSEPTRDKGEKLFF
15	TRBV28	-	CASSPTGTGVNEQYF
13	TRBV4-3	-	CASSPWGGDEQFF
16	TRBV5-6	-	CASSSQGAPFSYEQYF
14	TRBV25-1	few	CASKRSQGNTEAFF
15	TRBV9	few	CASSRGTGRGDTQYF
14	TRBV7-2	-	CASGTSGNSDTQYF
19	TRBV28	-	CASSQNDGTSGRGQETQYF